A selection of T cell receptor beta chains follows, all from one sample in a study of blood T cell repertoires in COVID-19. Generated by immunoSEQ multiplex PCR, the TCRdb table keeps only in-frame clones and is missing some. The sample gives about 150,000 clones, roughly nine tenths of which show up once; roughly 14% is in the top ten. The sample comprised peripheral blood. The receptors shown here come from a woman in her thirties or forties with acute or convalescent COVID-19. Both conserved end residues are part of each CDR3. A D gene is named only where the DNA matches it firmly. A clone size is listed for some rows: how often the clone was seen (once, few, many), or a class if it is expanded.

D,V,J,size,DNA,CDR3
NA,TRBV30,TRBJ1-3,NA,TGTGCCTGGAGTCCACTTCAGGATTTCCTTTCCATCTCTGGAAACACCATATATTTT,CAWSPLQDFLSISGNTIYF
TRBD1,TRBV7-6,TRBJ2-7,NA,TGTGCCAGTGCTACTCCGGGACAGGGATTCCACGAGCAGTACTTC,CASATPGQGFHEQYF
NA,TRBV19,TRBJ2-2,once,TGTGCCAGTAGTATGAGGGAAGGTACCGGGGAGCTGTTTTTT,CASSMREGTGELFF
TRBD1,TRBV18,TRBJ1-1,NA,TGTGCCAGCTCAGGGGGACAGCACACTGAAGCTTTCTTT,CASSGGQHTEAFF
TRBD1,TRBV18,TRBJ2-7,NA,TGTGCCAGCTCGCCCAGACAGGGGGTCGTTTACGAGCAGTACTTC,CASSPRQGVVYEQYF
NA,TRBV24-1,TRBJ1-6,few,TGTGCCACCAGTGCAGCAGGGGCGGAATCACCCCTCCACTTT,CATSAAGAESPLHF
NA,TRBV20-1,TRBJ1-2,NA,TGCAGTGCTAGTTGGGGGGAAGGGGTTTCGGGCTACACCTTC,CSASWGEGVSGYTF
NA,TRBV9,TRBJ1-3,NA,TGTGCCAGCAGCACCACAGGTTCTGGAAACACCATATATTTT,CASSTTGSGNTIYF
NA,TRBV19,TRBJ2-1,NA,TGTGCAACTGTCGGGCCGACATATGGGAGTAATGAGCAGTTCTTC,CATVGPTYGSNEQFF
NA,TRBV6-5,TRBJ2-7,NA,TGTGCCAGCAGTAAACCGGGACTTCCCTCCTACGAGCAGTACTTC,CASSKPGLPSYEQYF
TRBD1,TRBV30,TRBJ1-1,NA,TGTGCCTGGAACTCGGGACAGCAGAACACTGAAGCTTTCTTT,CAWNSGQQNTEAFF
NA,TRBV19,TRBJ2-7,NA,TGTGCCAGTAGTATACAGCAGGGGCACCCCTACGAGCAGTACTTC,CASSIQQGHPYEQYF
TRBD1,TRBV28,TRBJ2-4,once,TGTGCCAGCAGTTCATCCGGGACAGGGGCAATTCAGTACTTC,CASSSSGTGAIQYF
TRBD1,TRBV6-5,TRBJ2-7,NA,TGTGCCAGCAGTTACGGTGGCAGGGGGCCCTACGAGCAGTACTTC,CASSYGGRGPYEQYF
NA,TRBV4-2,TRBJ2-3,NA,TGTGCCAGCAGCCAAGTTAGCTCTTCCACAGATACGCAGTATTTT,CASSQVSSSTDTQYF
NA,TRBV3-1/TRBV3-2,TRBJ2-7,once,TGTGCCAGCAGCCAAGGGACTATCTTGACAACCTACGAGCAGTACTTC,CASSQGTILTTYEQYF
NA,TRBV29-1,TRBJ1-1,NA,TGCAGCGCCGGTTCGCGGAACACTGAAGCTTTCTTT,CSAGSRNTEAFF
TRBD2,TRBV5-8,TRBJ2-1,NA,TGTGCCAGCAGTCTCGGGACTAGCGGGAGCGATGAGCAGTTCTTC,CASSLGTSGSDEQFF
NA,TRBV3-1/TRBV3-2,TRBJ2-7,NA,TGTGCCAGCAGCCACGAGCTAGCCTACGAGCAGTACTTC,CASSHELAYEQYF
NA,TRBV3-1/TRBV3-2,TRBJ1-1,NA,TGTGCCAGCAGCCCCTCCTTTCCCGGCCAGGGGACTGAAGCTTTCTTT,CASSPSFPGQGTEAFF
TRBD1,TRBV5-5,TRBJ1-5,NA,TGTGCCAGCAGACCGGGACAGGGGTGGATCAATCAGCCCCAGCATTTT,CASRPGQGWINQPQHF
NA,TRBV3-1/TRBV3-2,TRBJ1-2,once,TGTGCCAGCAGCCCATTAACGACTTCATCGTACTATGGCTACACCTTC,CASSPLTTSSYYGYTF
TRBD2,TRBV9,TRBJ2-4,NA,TGTGCCAGCAGCGTAGAGGGGGGGACTAGTCCAGCCAAAAACATTCAGTACTTC,CASSVEGGTSPAKNIQYF
NA,TRBV10-3,TRBJ2-3,NA,TGTGCCATCAGTTACTCCACAGATACGCAGTATTTT,CAISYSTDTQYF